The clone carrying this T cell receptor beta chain has more than one count but fewer than ten. Amplification of TCR beta used genomic DNA extracted from peripheral blood. This record comes from a study of T cell repertoires in aging, cancer and after chemotherapy. Trimming at V came to 7 bases and at J to 6 bases, leaving 10 bases not matched to a gene. Germline CDR1 and CDR2: MNHEY and SVGEGT. CDR3 length equals 14 residues. Multiplex touch-down PCR with TRB-A/B primers amplified rearranged V-D-J TRB sequences. TCRdb reanalysed the multiplex PCR reads using MiXCR and keeps one entry per CDR3 protein. The sample holds some 3,500 distinct CDR3 sequences; about 38% are singletons and the top ten take under 50%.

The rearrangement joins TRBV6-2 or TRBV6-3 to TRBJ2-7, with TRBD1 identical over 9 bases. The sample was blood. The sequence was obtained from a human donor in good health. CDR3 nucleotides: TGTGCCAGCACTCGGGACAGGGCCCAAAGCGAGCAGTACTTC. Translation gives CASTRDRAQSEQYF.